This passage covers 32 T cell receptor beta chains from one sample sequenced in a study of T cells after yellow fever vaccination. One entry per CDR3 protein, called by TCRdb with MiXCR from the 5' RACE reads. Altogether about 320,000 distinct CDR3 sequences are present, about an eighth being singletons, with the ten largest covering 2.5% to 4%. Sequencing was performed on CD4+ T cells sorted from PBMCs, taken 15 days after the yellow fever booster vaccination. The receptors shown here come from a man younger than 35 who received the YFV17D yellow fever vaccine.

The sample holds a few counts of this clonotype. This chain connects TRBV12-3 or TRBV12-4 to TRBJ2-2; D gene uncertain. This CDR3 comprises 14 residues. Trimming took 3 bases from V and 2 from J, leaving 7 bases between them. The CDR3 spells CASSFVRNTGELFF. DNA for the CDR3: TGTGCCAGCAGTTTTGTCAGAAACACCGGGGAGCTGTTTTTT.

This clonotype has a count of ten or more. This chain links TRBV6-5 with TRBJ1-4; D not certain. Germline V gene sequence: CDR1 MNHEY, CDR2 SVGAGI. The CDR3 has 16 residues. Trimming took off 0 bases at V and 7 bases at J, with 15 bases between the two ends. CDR3 nucleotide sequence: TGTGCCAGCAGTTACTCCTCCAGCCCCCGGGGTGAAAAACTGTTTTTT. Translated: CASSYSSSPRGEKLFF.

The V gene is TRBV29-1, the J gene TRBJ1-2; 7 bases line up with TRBD1. Germline loops: CDR1 SQVTM, CDR2 ANQGSEA. V trimming: 3 bases; J trimming: 3 bases; junction bases outside the gene matches: 10. This CDR3 spans 15 amino acids. CDR3 bases: TGCAGCGTTGATCAGAGGGAGGGGGCAGACTATGGCTACACCTTC. Residues: CSVDQREGADYGYTF. Together with reference TRBV29-1 and TRBJ1-2, the CDR3 gives the full variable domain: SAVISQKPSRDICQRGTSLTIQCQVDSQVTMMFWYRQQPGQSLTLIATANQGSEATYESGFVIDKFPISRPNLTFSTLTVSNMSPEDSSIYLCSVDQREGADYGYTFGSGTRLTVV.

This clonotype was observed at least ten times. This sequence joins TRBV5-1 and TRBJ2-7; D possibly uses TRBD1 or TRBD2 (5 bases each). V dropped 4 bases and J dropped 4 bases, with 18 bases sitting between them. CDR1 is SGHRS and CDR2 is YFSETQ in the germline V gene. The CDR3 has 15 amino acids. DNA of the CDR3: TGCGCCAGCAGCCGCACTGGGACGGAGAGGTACGAGCAGTACTTC. It specifies CASSRTGTERYEQYF.

Many counts were recorded for this clonotype. The chain couples TRBV5-1 to TRBJ1-2; D ambiguous. The length of the CDR3 is 14 residues. The ends were cut back, 4 bases at V and 7 bases at J, with 17 bases in the middle. Germline lookup yields CDR1 SGHRS and CDR2 YFSETQ. CDR3 region: CASSEPSRPSGYTF. The CDR3 DNA sequence: TGCGCCAGCAGCGAGCCCTCGCGGCCCAGTGGCTACACCTTC.

CDR3: CASSYSASYEQYV. The CDR3 region has the DNA TGTGCCAGCAGTTACTCAGCGTCCTACGAGCAGTACGTC. The chain employs TRBV6-5 and TRBJ2-7; D is undetermined. The CDR3 spans 13 residues. Germline loops: CDR1 MNHEY, CDR2 SVGAGI. Trimming pared 0 bases from V and 1 base from J, leaving 4 bases between.

The chain couples TRBV6-6 to TRBJ1-4; a possible D gene is TRBD1 (5 bases). The ends were cut back, 0 bases at V and 8 bases at J, with 13 bases in the middle. The CDR3 spans 15 residues. Germline V gene data show CDR1 as MNHNY and CDR2 as SVGAGI (reference sequence). DNA of the CDR3: TGTGCCAGCAGTTACTCGAACCCAGGACAAGAAAAACTGTTTTTT. Translating it yields CASSYSNPGQEKLFF.

This chain uses TRBV28 with TRBJ2-7; no clear D. V gave up 6 bases and J gave up 7 bases, with 16 bases separating them. In germline, CDR1 is MDHEN, CDR2 SYDVKM. The CDR3 consists of 13 residues. Written as DNA, the CDR3 is TGTGCCAGCAGCGCGTCAGGAAGGTGGGAGCAGTACGTC. This codes for CASSASGRWEQYV.

Ten or more counts support this clonotype. V gene TRBV12-3 or TRBV12-4 combines with J gene TRBJ2-1; 8 positions agree with TRBD1. There are 15 residues in the CDR3. Trimming took 4 bases from V and 5 from J; bases not matched to a gene: 7. As DNA, the CDR3 is TGTGCCAGCAGTTCCGCCGGACAGGGAGACAATGAGCAGTTCTTC. As protein: CASSSAGQGDNEQFF.

This clonotype was seen a handful of times. V is TRBV11-2 and J is TRBJ1-1, with a weak D call TRBD1 (6 bases). Germline-derived CDR1 and CDR2 are SGHAT and FQNNGV. Trimming pared 6 bases from V and 0 bases from J, leaving 11 bases between. This CDR3 is built from 14 residues. The CDR3 loop is CASRFDRMNTEAFF. The DNA for the CDR3 is TGTGCCAGCAGATTTGACAGGATGAACACTGAAGCTTTCTTT.

This clonotype was found a few times. The chain has TRBV6-5 and TRBJ2-3, with TRBD2 as a possible D gene (6 bases). This CDR3 has 14 residues. The V and J ends lost 2 bases and 3 bases respectively, with 9 bases between them. CDR1 and CDR2 (germline): MNHEY, SVGAGI. The chain's CDR3 is CASSYGDSTDTQYF. In DNA, the CDR3 is TGTGCCAGCAGTTACGGGGACTCGACAGATACGCAGTATTTT.

The table lists this clonotype with a few counts. The V call is TRBV10-3, the J call TRBJ2-3; D call uncertain. Germline CDR1 reads ENHRY; CDR2 reads SYGVKD. The CDR3 consists of 17 residues. The V end was cut by 0 bases, the J end by 6 bases, with 19 bases between. The chain's CDR3 is CAISESGTGLEVDTQYF. The CDR3 DNA follows: TGTGCCATCAGTGAGTCGGGTACGGGCCTCGAGGTGGATACGCAGTATTTT.

The chain carries TRBV6-2 or TRBV6-3 and TRBJ2-7, with 8 positions matching TRBD1. CDR3 length: 15 amino acids. CDR1 and CDR2 (germline): MNHEY, SVGEGT. With 6 bases clipped from V and 3 bases from J, the junction kept 10 bases outside the gene matches. The CDR3 spells CASRTTGEVGYEQYV. CDR3 nucleotide sequence: TGTGCCAGCAGGACGACAGGGGAGGTCGGCTACGAGCAGTACGTC.

This clonotype was detected only a few times. The rearrangement joins TRBV2 to TRBJ2-1; TRBD1 aligns across 11 bases. J gave up 9 bases and V 4 bases, and 5 bases lay outside the gene matches. Looked up from germline, CDR1 is SNHLY and CDR2 is FYNNEI. The length of the CDR3 is 14 residues. The CDR3 coding sequence is TGTGCCAGCAGTGGGGACAGGGGGGTACGTGAGCAGTTCTTC. Amino acid sequence: CASSGDRGVREQFF.

This clonotype appeared a few times. J is TRBJ1-6 and V is TRBV10-3; 9 nucleotides match TRBD1. After removal of 3 bases from V and 10 bases from J, the junction contained 7 bases not matched to a gene. In germline, CDR1 is ENHRY, CDR2 SYGVKD. CDR3 length equals 15 residues. CDR3 bases: TGTGCCATCAGTGACGAAGGGACAGGGTTCTCACCCCTCCACTTT. It specifies CAISDEGTGFSPLHF.

This clonotype was detected ten times or more. The chain recombines TRBV6-1 with TRBJ2-2; 9 nucleotides agree with TRBD1. The CDR3 totals 17 residues. V lost 4 bases to trimming and J lost 7 bases; unmatched junction nucleotides: 13. The germline CDR1 and CDR2 sequences are MNHNS and SASEGT. The chain's CDR3 is CASSAITGGVNYGELFF. The DNA for the CDR3 is TGTGCCAGCAGTGCGATAACAGGGGGCGTCAATTACGGGGAGCTGTTTTTT.

The J gene is TRBJ2-7, the V gene TRBV7-2; D is ambiguous. With 3 bases removed from V and 0 bases from J, the gap between germline ends came to 9 bases. This CDR3 spans 14 amino acids. Germline-derived CDR1 and CDR2 are SGHTA and FQGNSA. Here the CDR3 reads CASSFLGSSYEQYV. In DNA, the CDR3 is TGTGCCAGCAGCTTTCTGGGTAGCTCCTACGAGCAGTACGTC.

This clonotype was counted only a few times. The chain links TRBV6-1 to TRBJ2-1; D not certain. The ends were cut back, 5 bases at V and 0 bases at J, with 8 bases in the middle. The CDR3 extends over 14 amino acids. CDR1 and CDR2 (germline): MNHNS, SASEGT. CDR3 nucleotide sequence: TGTGCCAGCAGTATCCATAGCTCCTACAATGAGCAGTTCTTC. Residues: CASSIHSSYNEQFF.

In this sample, this clonotype turned up a few times. The chain links TRBV7-8 to TRBJ1-5; TRBD1 matches 8 bases. V was clipped by 3 bases and J by 8 bases; unmatched bases: 0. CDR3 length equals 12 residues. The germline gives CDR1 SGHVS, CDR2 FQNEAQ. The chain's CDR3 is CASSLDREPQHF. The CDR3 DNA reads TGTGCCAGCAGCTTGGACAGGGAGCCCCAGCATTTT.

The V gene is TRBV4-1, the J gene TRBJ1-2; D remains ambiguous. The germline V gene has CDR1 MGHRA and CDR2 YSYEKL. This CDR3 has 14 residues. The V end was cut by 0 bases, the J end by 7 bases, with 12 bases between. This CDR3 reads CASSQDWVGRGYTF. The CDR3 DNA sequence: TGCGCCAGCAGCCAAGATTGGGTGGGTCGTGGCTACACCTTC.

With regard to this clonotype: Compared with germline, one end of the junction differs, possibly owing to a read error. The chain couples TRBV28 to TRBJ1-2, with 7 bases identical to TRBD1. Germline lookup yields CDR1 MDHEN and CDR2 SYDVKM. The CDR3 is 14 residues long. CDR3 sequence: CASSLQGQSVPHPF. The DNA of the CDR3 is TGTGCCAGCAGTTTACAGGGACAGAGTGTTCCGCATCCCTTC.

CDR3 DNA sequence: TGCAGTGCTAGGGGACTAGCGGGGGACTACGAGCAGTACGTC. Encoded protein: CSARGLAGDYEQYV. The chain is built from TRBV20-1 and TRBJ2-7; 14 bases fit TRBD2. This CDR3 has 14 residues. CDR1 and CDR2 (germline): DFQATT, SNEGSKA (reference sequence). V shed 3 bases and J 3 bases; nucleotides not matched to a gene: 1.

There are a few counts of this clonotype. J is TRBJ2-5 and V is TRBV7-3, with TRBD1 matching over 8 bases. J was trimmed by 4 bases and V by 1 base; bases with no gene match: 5. The CDR3 is made up of 15 amino acids. Germline-derived CDR1 and CDR2 are SGHTA and FQGTGA. CDR3 amino acids: CASSLNPGGGETQYF. The CDR3 DNA follows: TGTGCCAGCAGCTTAAACCCAGGGGGCGGAGAGACCCAGTACTTC.

This clonotype has a handful of counts. The rearrangement joins TRBV9 to TRBJ2-4; 10 nucleotides agree with TRBD1. Losses at the gene ends were 0 bases for V and 8 bases for J; bases not matched to a gene: 17. Germline assignment: CDR1 SGDLS and CDR2 YYNGEE. This CDR3 has 19 amino acids. DNA for the CDR3: TGTGCCAGCAGCGTAGCTTCGGGCCCCCTCCGGGACAGGGGAGACATTCAGTACTTC. It encodes CASSVASGPLRDRGDIQYF.

This clonotype was counted only a few times. This rearrangement joins TRBV5-1 to TRBJ1-5; D is possibly TRBD1 (5 bases). This CDR3 has 16 residues. V gave up 0 bases and J gave up 6 bases, with 16 bases separating them. Germline V gene lookup returns CDR1 SGHRS and CDR2 YFSETQ. In DNA form, the CDR3 reads TGCGCCAGCAGCTTGGAGGGCCTGCCAGGGACTCAGCCCCAGCATTTT. Protein sequence: CASSLEGLPGTQPQHF.

This clonotype occurred a few times. The chain uses TRBV6-5 and TRBJ1-2, with D unclear. The germline gives CDR1 MNHEY, CDR2 SVGAGI. Trimming shortened V by 6 bases and J by 5 bases, and 13 bases separated the two germline ends. The CDR3 runs 13 residues. This chain's CDR3 is CASRWTWAYGYTF. The CDR3 DNA is TGTGCCAGCAGATGGACTTGGGCATATGGCTACACCTTC.

There are a few counts of this clonotype. The J gene is TRBJ2-3, the V gene TRBV5-1, with 7 bases aligning to TRBD2. This CDR3 contains 14 residues. V was clipped by 5 bases and J by 0 bases; unmatched bases: 3. Germline V gene data show CDR1 as SGHRS and CDR2 as YFSETQ. The DNA of the CDR3 is TGCGCCAGCAGGCGGGGGTCTAGCACAGATACGCAGTATTTT. Translation: CASRRGSSTDTQYF. The full variable domain, its missing parts supplied by reference TRBV5-1 and TRBJ2-3, is KAGVTQTPRYLIKTRGQQVTLSCSPISGHRSVSWYQQTPGQGLQFLFEYFSETQRNKGNFPGRFSGRQFSNSRSEMNVSTLELGDSALYLCASRRGSSTDTQYFGPGTRLTVL.

This chain joins TRBV28 and TRBJ2-4; D is perhaps TRBD2 (5 bases). The CDR3 has 13 amino acids. CDR1 and CDR2 from the germline V gene are MDHEN and SYDVKM. V was clipped by 8 bases and J by 9 bases, with 17 bases between them. The CDR3 nucleotides are TGTGCCAGCCGGGGAGAAATTTGGGGCATTCAGTACTTC. Amino acids: CASRGEIWGIQYF.

This clonotype was recorded a few times. The rearrangement links TRBV9 to TRBJ2-7; either TRBD1 or TRBD2 may fit D (5 bases each). Germline-derived CDR1 and CDR2 are SGDLS and YYNGEE. This CDR3 has 15 amino acids. V was cut by 3 bases and J by 2 bases, with 15 bases left in between. The CDR3 region has the DNA TGTGCCAGCAGCGGGGGGACGCCGGGGACCTACGAGCAGTACTTC. It translates to CASSGGTPGTYEQYF.

This clonotype came up many times. This chain uses TRBV12-3 or TRBV12-4 with TRBJ2-7, with D possibly being TRBD2 (5 bases). The CDR3 contains 12 residues. Trimming took off 2 bases at V and 6 bases at J, with 8 bases between the two ends. The CDR3 sequence is CASSLSGGEQYV. For the CDR3, the DNA is TGTGCCAGCAGTTTAAGCGGAGGCGAGCAGTACGTC.

The chain carries TRBV6-5 and TRBJ2-2; 7 bases align to TRBD2. Looked up from germline, CDR1 is MNHEY and CDR2 is SVGAGI. The CDR3 extends over 14 amino acids. Unmatched junction bases numbered 7, after V lost 6 bases and J lost 6 bases. CDR3 residues: CASSRAGSAGELFF. The DNA of the CDR3 is TGTGCCAGCAGCCGAGCGGGGAGTGCCGGGGAGCTGTTTTTT.

This sequence joins TRBV7-8 and TRBJ1-5; 7 bases are shared with TRBD1. The length of the CDR3 is 16 residues. In germline, CDR1 is SGHVS, CDR2 FQNEAQ. Trimming cost V 4 bases and J 1 base; bases outside gene matches: 7. Written as DNA, the CDR3 is TGTGCCAGCAGCTCCCAGGGGGGAAACAGCAATCAGCCCCAGCATTTT. Translated: CASSSQGGNSNQPQHF.